One sample yielded the 17 T cell receptor beta chains listed below, sequenced in a study of CD8 T cells in Susac syndrome. An input of about 0.5 to 1 ug of RNA was subjected to reverse transcription using random hexamers. TCRdb reprocessed the immunoSEQ multiplex PCR reads with MiXCR, giving one entry per CDR3 protein. The sample records some 130,000 distinct CDR3 sequences, about 95% being singletons. Sequences were obtained from CD4+ T cells from PBMCs. These receptors came from a human donor in good health.

This clonotype came up a few times. The chain couples TRBV5-4 to TRBJ2-3, with a tentative D call TRBD1 (5 bases). The V gene's germline CDR1 is SGHNT and CDR2 YYREEE (reference sequence). Trimming stripped 2 bases from V and 1 base from J, with 5 bases between. This CDR3 is 13 amino acids long. CDR3: CASSLQGTDTQYF. CDR3 in DNA: TGTGCCAGCAGCTTACAGGGCACAGATACGCAGTATTTT.

This chain's CDR3 is CASSDDGGTNEKLFF. The CDR3 nucleotides are TGTGCCAGCAGTGATGATGGGGGGACTAATGAAAAACTGTTTTTT. The rearrangement joins TRBV28 to TRBJ1-4; maybe TRBD1 (5 bases). The V and J ends lost 5 bases and 2 bases respectively, with 12 bases between them. Germline V lookup: CDR1 MDHEN, CDR2 SYDVKM. CDR3 length: 15 residues.

The rearrangement joins TRBV18 to TRBJ1-2; D unclear. V was pared by 6 bases and J by 6 bases, with 14 bases between. Germline V gene sequence: CDR1 KGHSH, CDR2 LQKENI. This CDR3 is built from 13 residues. In DNA form, the CDR3 reads TGTGCCAGCTCTACCTCTCATCGGGATGGCTACACCTTC. This translates into CASSTSHRDGYTF.

The chain is built from TRBV20-1 and TRBJ2-5, with a weak D call TRBD2 (5 bases). Germline CDR1 reads DFQATT; CDR2 reads SNEGSKA (reference sequence). Trimming cost V 3 bases and J 3 bases, with 14 bases left between them. The CDR3 is made up of 14 amino acids. CDR3 coding DNA: TGCAGTGCTAGGGAGGAACGAACAAAAGAGACCCAGTACTTC. Encoded protein: CSAREERTKETQYF.

V gene TRBV5-1 combines with J gene TRBJ1-2, with 10 bases fitting TRBD1. Looked up from germline, CDR1 is SGHRS and CDR2 is YFSETQ. With V trimmed by 2 bases and J by 8 bases, 9 bases remained unmatched. This CDR3 contains 15 residues. Here the CDR3 DNA reads TGCGCCAGCAGCTTCGAACCGGGACAGGGGTACGGCTACACCTTC. This sequence encodes CASSFEPGQGYGYTF.

This clonotype was seen only once. A junction end diverges from the germline sequence, so it may reflect a read error. The CDR3 bases are TGTGCCAGCGGCGGAGGCACAGCTACGCAGTATTTT. Its translation: CASGGGTATQYF. The chain is built from TRBV6-5 and TRBJ2-3, with D perhaps TRBD2 (5 bases). CDR3 length: 12 amino acids. The germline gives CDR1 MNHEY, CDR2 SVGAGI.

The rearrangement links TRBV29-1 to TRBJ1-4; tentatively, D is TRBD1 (6 bases). The CDR3 is made up of 13 amino acids. The germline V gene has CDR1 SQVTM and CDR2 ANQGSEA. V dropped 5 bases and J dropped 8 bases, with 15 bases sitting between them. The CDR3 loop is CSVTTGLLEKLFF. CDR3 DNA sequence: TGCAGCGTTACAACAGGGCTTCTCGAAAAACTGTTTTTT.

The chain links TRBV19 to TRBJ1-2, with D perhaps TRBD1 (5 bases). This CDR3 comprises 15 residues. Germline CDR1 is LNHDA and CDR2 is SQIVND (reference sequence). V lost 4 bases and J lost 3, with 15 bases in between. CDR3 nucleotides: TGTGCCAGTAGTAATCCGGCAGGGATACACTATGGCTACACCTTC. Its translation: CASSNPAGIHYGYTF.

The V and J genes are TRBV2 and TRBJ1-5, with 7 bases aligning to TRBD1. The CDR3 length is 15 residues. CDR1 and CDR2 (germline): SNHLY, FYNNEI. V dropped 5 bases and J dropped 1; count of bases not matched to a gene: 5. The CDR3 loop reads CASSYRGISNQPQHF. CDR3 DNA: TGTGCCAGCAGTTACAGGGGCATCAGCAATCAGCCCCAGCATTTT.

This rearrangement joins TRBV12-3 or TRBV12-4 to TRBJ2-7, with TRBD2 as a possible D gene (6 bases). V lost 6 bases, J lost 6 bases, and 18 bases lay in between. The CDR3 is made up of 14 amino acids. The DNA for the CDR3 is TGTGCCAGCAGAACCGGGAGTACACGGGTCGAGCAGTACTTC. Its translation: CASRTGSTRVEQYF.

This chain connects TRBV2 to TRBJ2-1; TRBD1 matches 9 bases. Germline V gene data show CDR1 as SNHLY and CDR2 as FYNNEI. This CDR3 contains 14 residues. V lost 11 bases, J lost 4 bases, and 9 bases stayed unmatched. The CDR3 reads CAGSGQGMYNEQFF. DNA of the CDR3: TGTGCCGGTTCCGGACAGGGGATGTACAATGAGCAGTTCTTC.

J is TRBJ2-3 and V is TRBV5-6; D unresolved. The V and J ends lost 4 bases and 2 bases respectively, with 17 bases between them. This CDR3 has 16 amino acids. The germline gives CDR1 SGHDT, CDR2 YYEEEE. CDR3 in amino acids: CASSAVFNSFTDTQYF. CDR3 in DNA: TGTGCCAGCAGCGCCGTATTCAATTCCTTCACAGATACGCAGTATTTT.

The chain has TRBV10-3 and TRBJ2-7; D possibly matches TRBD1 or TRBD2 (5 bases each). V lost 4 bases to trimming and J lost 5 bases, with 9 bases between them. CDR3 length: 12 residues. Germline V CDR1 and CDR2: ENHRY, SYGVKD. The CDR3 DNA sequence: TGTGCCATCAGTGGAGGGGTCAACGAGCAGTACTTC. It specifies CAISGGVNEQYF.

This rearrangement joins TRBV28 to TRBJ2-1; the match to TRBD2 covers 7 bases. The V gene's germline CDR1 is MDHEN and CDR2 SYDVKM. Trimming at V came to 7 bases and at J to 6 bases, leaving 6 bases not matched to a gene. The CDR3 runs 13 residues. CDR3 DNA sequence: TGTGCCAGCACCTATGGCGGGGGCAATGAGCAGTTCTTC. It specifies CASTYGGGNEQFF.

V is TRBV4-1 and J is TRBJ2-3; 9 bases are shared with TRBD2. This CDR3 is built from 15 residues. V shed 3 bases, J shed 4 bases, and the junction held 5 bases outside the gene matches. Germline V gene data show CDR1 as MGHRA and CDR2 as YSYEKL. The DNA of the CDR3 is TGCGCCAGCAGCCAGTCGGGACTAGCTCCAGATACGCAGTATTTT. Translating gives CASSQSGLAPDTQYF.

The chain is built from TRBV6-5 and TRBJ1-5, with a weak D call TRBD1 (6 bases). The germline V gene encodes CDR1 MNHEY and CDR2 SVGAGI. V was shortened by 6 bases and J by 0 bases, with 9 bases between the two germline ends. The CDR3 has 14 residues. The CDR3 DNA is TGTGCCAGCAGCCAAGGGGGTAGCAATCAGCCCCAGCATTTT. Amino acid sequence: CASSQGGSNQPQHF.

This chain joins TRBV7-2 and TRBJ2-7, with TRBD2 identical over 16 bases. The CDR3 totals 14 residues. Unmatched junction bases numbered 4, after V lost 6 bases and J lost 8 bases. Germline loops: CDR1 SGHTA, CDR2 FQGNSA. CDR3 in amino acids: CASRPGLAGGQQYF. The CDR3 DNA follows: TGTGCCAGCAGGCCGGGACTAGCGGGAGGGCAGCAGTACTTC.